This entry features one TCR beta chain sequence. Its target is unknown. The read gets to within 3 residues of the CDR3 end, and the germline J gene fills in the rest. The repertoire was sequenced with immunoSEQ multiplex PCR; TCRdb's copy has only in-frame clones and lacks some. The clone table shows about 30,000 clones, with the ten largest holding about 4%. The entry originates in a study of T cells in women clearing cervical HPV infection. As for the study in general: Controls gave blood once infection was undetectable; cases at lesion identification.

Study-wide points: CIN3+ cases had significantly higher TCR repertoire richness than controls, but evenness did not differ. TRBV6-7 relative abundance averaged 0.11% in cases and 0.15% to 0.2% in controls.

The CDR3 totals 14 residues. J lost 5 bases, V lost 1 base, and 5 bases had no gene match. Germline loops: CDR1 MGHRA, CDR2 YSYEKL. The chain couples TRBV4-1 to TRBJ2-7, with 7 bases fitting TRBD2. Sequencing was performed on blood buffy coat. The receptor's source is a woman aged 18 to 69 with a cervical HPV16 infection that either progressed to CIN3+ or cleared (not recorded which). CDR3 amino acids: CASSQVRGSNEQYF. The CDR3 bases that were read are TGCGCCAGCAGCCAAGTGCGCGGGAGTAACGAG.